This T cell receptor (beta chain) was sequenced during a study of blood T cell repertoires in COVID-19. Across the study: T cells, B-cell-depleted T cells, or PBMCs provided the cDNA or gDNA that served as material.

This clone was observed once. Deletions cut 0 bases from V and 3 bases from J, with 12 bases between. CDR1 SGHAT and CDR2 FQNNGV come from the germline V gene. The CDR3 covers 15 residues. Libraries were prepared by immunoSEQ multiplex PCR; TCRdb keeps only in-frame clonotypes and omits some of them. The sample has 90,000 to 120,000 clones; more than 75% are singletons. The J gene is TRBJ2-7, the V gene TRBV11-2, with D possibly being TRBD1 (6 bases). Input material: peripheral blood. This clonotype originated in a man aged 45-65 years with acute or convalescent COVID-19. CDR3 protein: CASSLERGLGYEQYF. The DNA of the CDR3 is TGTGCCAGCAGCTTAGAGAGGGGGTTAGGCTACGAGCAGTACTTC.